These T cell receptor beta chains were read from a single sample in a study of blood T cell repertoires in COVID-19. Clones were read by immunoSEQ multiplex PCR, and TCRdb kept only the in-frame ones, dropping some. The sample comprises about 230,000 clones, 80% to 90% of which are singletons, and around 0.97% rests with the top ten. The sequencing sample was made of peripheral blood. The receptors were sampled from a man aged 35-49 years with acute or convalescent COVID-19. Each CDR3 is given with its conserved first and last residue. The D gene is left open where the match is weak.

v_gene,j_gene,len,d_gene,CDR3aa
TRBV11-2,TRBJ1-1,16,TRBD1,CASSGQIQGAPPEAFF
TRBV2,TRBJ1-2,16,TRBD1,CASRPPPGQSYYGYTF
TRBV5-6,TRBJ1-2,14,-,CASRGLSPNYGYTF
TRBV7-4,TRBJ1-3,15,-,CASSPRQVSGNTIYF
TRBV11-3,TRBJ2-1,15,TRBD2,CASSLATSGYNEQFF
TRBV7-3,TRBJ1-6,13,TRBD1,CASRRDSNSPLHF
TRBV28,TRBJ1-2,12,-,CASSLSVTGYTF
TRBV15,TRBJ1-2,15,-,CATSRFDTTNYGYTF
TRBV3-1/TRBV3-2,TRBJ2-3,14,-,CASSLRLVMDTQYF
TRBV7-9,TRBJ1-1,14,-,CASSSDGAYTEAFF
TRBV9,TRBJ2-5,15,-,CASSVSGWRGETQYF
TRBV30,TRBJ1-3,18,-,CAWSVLLGTLGSGNTIYF
TRBV4-2,TRBJ1-5,18,TRBD1,CASSHAGGGGAGVQPQHF
TRBV9,TRBJ2-6,18,TRBD1,CATDGRDSLYAGANVLTF
TRBV6-2/TRBV6-3,TRBJ2-1,15,TRBD2,CASSSSGGIYNEQFF
TRBV19,TRBJ1-5,14,-,CATSEWGRGQPQHF
TRBV9,TRBJ2-7,15,-,CASSVEGRVWDEQYF
TRBV5-4,TRBJ2-3,16,-,CASSPSGSGGTDTQYF
TRBV29-1,TRBJ1-2,12,-,CSVAGLAGGYTF
TRBV5-4,TRBJ1-2,15,-,CASSVTGLGDYGYTF
TRBV12-5,TRBJ2-3,16,TRBD1,CASGLGDRGYADTQYF
TRBV6-5,TRBJ1-4,14,-,CASSYSATNEKLFF
TRBV19,TRBJ1-5,17,TRBD1,CASSIGQGQRSNQPQHF
TRBV5-8,TRBJ1-5,16,-,CASSLGDSNSNQPQHF
TRBV7-2,TRBJ1-1,16,-,CASSLTVGGLNTEAFF
TRBV20-1,TRBJ2-7,14,-,CSASVFYGGYEQYF
TRBV28,TRBJ1-2,18,-,CASSGSRGAVKSDYGYTF
TRBV5-8,TRBJ1-1,13,-,CASSYRGTTEAFF
TRBV27,TRBJ1-1,15,TRBD1,CASSLLRTGGTEAFF
TRBV30,TRBJ1-3,13,-,CAWSQYSGNTIYF
TRBV9,TRBJ2-7,14,-,CASSVGLANYEQYF
TRBV24-1,TRBJ2-1,16,TRBD2,CATSDFGMGGINEQFF
TRBV7-2,TRBJ1-2,18,TRBD1,CASSPFSGGPSFNYGYTF
TRBV27,TRBJ2-4,18,-,CASSSTLQGVLAKNIQYF
TRBV19,TRBJ1-2,15,-,CASSMGLGQNYGYTF
TRBV18,TRBJ1-2,11,TRBD1,CASSDRVGYTF
TRBV10-2,TRBJ2-7,14,TRBD1,CASSPTGGSYEQYF
TRBV15,TRBJ2-1,16,TRBD1,CATSSIGGPLHNEQFF
TRBV10-1,TRBJ1-1,13,TRBD1,CASSESDRVATFF
TRBV5-4,TRBJ1-1,16,TRBD1,CASSFGTGVSKTEAFF
TRBV7-2,TRBJ1-4,15,-,CASSPAGLGNEKLFF
TRBV5-4,TRBJ2-1,17,TRBD2,CASSSNVGGGGADEQFF
TRBV6-5,TRBJ1-2,13,-,CASSIDSGYGYTF
TRBV2,TRBJ1-3,13,-,CASSEDSKGTIYF
TRBV6-5,TRBJ1-1,16,-,CASSYSTVSGRAEAFF
TRBV7-6,TRBJ2-7,16,TRBD1,CASSSGQGQSSYEQYF
TRBV7-9,TRBJ2-6,15,-,CASSPRVSGANVLTF
TRBV19,TRBJ1-5,15,TRBD1,CASSTTGFSNQPQHF
TRBV28,TRBJ2-3,15,TRBD1,CAGSTGTGDTDTQYF